This T cell receptor (beta chain) derives from a study of long-term antiretroviral therapy in people with HIV. As regards this clone: Its target is not known.

Donors each had at least one pre-ART PBMC sample and at least two post-ART ones. Germline V lookup: CDR1 SGHDN, CDR2 FVKESK. V was pared by 0 bases and J by 2 bases, with 11 bases between. This CDR3 is built from 15 residues. Sequencing relied on immunoSEQ assay v3.0, run at survey level. Sequencing was performed with immunoSEQ multiplex PCR; in TCRdb, only in-frame clones are kept and a portion is missing. The top ten clones hold about a sixth of a sample with 6,000 or so clones, about three quarters of them seen once. General observations from the study: At every time point, clones expanded before ART dominated the repertoire. Unavailable data included ART adherence, viral resistance and therapy changes (switches in treatment).

The sequence came from a man aged 40-55 years with HIV. The chain is built from TRBV14 and TRBJ2-7; D is ambiguous. Sequencing used unsorted PBMCs, obtained 0.5 years before starting antiretroviral therapy. In nucleotides, the CDR3 is TGTGCCAGCAGCCAAGATCTAACGCCTCCCTACGAGCAGTACTTC. This gives the protein CASSQDLTPPYEQYF. Full variable domain (remainder filled in from reference TRBV14 and TRBJ2-7): EAGVTQFPSHSVIEKGQTVTLRCDPISGHDNLYWYRRVMGKEIKFLLHFVKESKQDESGMPNNRFLAERTGGTYSTLKVQPAELEDSGVYFCASSQDLTPPYEQYFGPGTRLTVT.